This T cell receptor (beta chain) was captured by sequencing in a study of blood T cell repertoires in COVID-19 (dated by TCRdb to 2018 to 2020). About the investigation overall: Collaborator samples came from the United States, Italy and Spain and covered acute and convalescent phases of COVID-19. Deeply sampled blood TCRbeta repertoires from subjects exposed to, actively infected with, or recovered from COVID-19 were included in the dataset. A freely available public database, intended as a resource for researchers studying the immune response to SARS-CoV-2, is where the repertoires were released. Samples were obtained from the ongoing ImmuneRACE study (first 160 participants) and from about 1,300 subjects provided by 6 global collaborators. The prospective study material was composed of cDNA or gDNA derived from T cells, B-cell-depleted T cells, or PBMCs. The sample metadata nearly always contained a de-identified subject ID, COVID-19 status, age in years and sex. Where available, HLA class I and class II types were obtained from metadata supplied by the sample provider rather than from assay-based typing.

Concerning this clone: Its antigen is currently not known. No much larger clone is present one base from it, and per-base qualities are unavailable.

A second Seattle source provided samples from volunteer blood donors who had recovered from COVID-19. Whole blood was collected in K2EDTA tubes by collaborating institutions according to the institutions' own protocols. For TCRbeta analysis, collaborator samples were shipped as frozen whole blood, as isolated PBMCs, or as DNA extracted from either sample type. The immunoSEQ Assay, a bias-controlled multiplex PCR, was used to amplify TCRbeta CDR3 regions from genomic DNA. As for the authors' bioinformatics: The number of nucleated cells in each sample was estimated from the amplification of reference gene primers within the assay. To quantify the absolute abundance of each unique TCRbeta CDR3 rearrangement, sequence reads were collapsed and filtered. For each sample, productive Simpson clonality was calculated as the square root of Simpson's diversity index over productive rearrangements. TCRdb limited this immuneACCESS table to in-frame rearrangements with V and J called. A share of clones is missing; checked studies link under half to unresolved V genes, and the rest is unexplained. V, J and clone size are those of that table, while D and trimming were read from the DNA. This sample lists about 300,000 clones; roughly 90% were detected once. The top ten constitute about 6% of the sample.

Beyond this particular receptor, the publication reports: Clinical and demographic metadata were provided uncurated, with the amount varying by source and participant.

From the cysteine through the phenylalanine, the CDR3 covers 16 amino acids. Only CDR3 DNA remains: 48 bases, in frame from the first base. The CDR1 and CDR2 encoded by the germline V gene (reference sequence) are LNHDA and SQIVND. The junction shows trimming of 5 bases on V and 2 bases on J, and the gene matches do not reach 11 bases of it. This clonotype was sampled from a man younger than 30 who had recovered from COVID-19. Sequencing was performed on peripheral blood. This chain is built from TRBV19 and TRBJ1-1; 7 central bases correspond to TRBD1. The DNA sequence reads TGTGCCAGTAGTTCCCGGACAGGTCCAGTCAACACTGAAGCTTTCTTT. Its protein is CASSSRTGPVNTEAFF.